This TCR beta chain was identified during a study of T cells in Graves' hyperthyroidism and ophthalmopathy. The CDR3 totals 17 residues. V gave up 1 base and J gave up 3 bases, with 15 bases separating them. Germline-derived CDR1 and CDR2 are LGHDT and YNNKEL (reference sequence). The CDR3 regions of TCR beta were amplified from RNA transcripts. Initially, a first-round RT-PCR of the TCR CDR3 employed the HTBI primer set. TCRdb analysed the multiplex PCR reads with MiXCR anew, one entry per CDR3 protein. The repertoire holds 300,000 or so distinct CDR3 sequences, with roughly 17% as singletons. This clonotype was found once.

Sequenced: blood. The gene calls are TRBV3-1 and TRBJ1-4, with D tentatively TRBD1 (5 bases). This receptor was taken from a young man with Graves' hyperthyroidism. The CDR3 coding sequence is TGTGCCAGCAGCCAAGGGGCCAGCAGGGAGTCTAATGAAAAACTGTTTTTT. The encoded protein is CASSQGASRESNEKLFF.